The 22 T cell receptor beta chains listed next were all sequenced from one sample in a study of T-cell memory formation after mild COVID-19. TCRdb called the 5' RACE reads again in MiXCR, with one record for every CDR3 protein. The data contain approximately 440,000 distinct CDR3 sequences, over 15% of them singletons. The material sequenced was PBMCs or a T cell subset sorted from them (not recorded which). The receptors were sampled from an adult woman who had mild COVID-19 (a few samples of this study predate the infection). Cell type and time point are not known.

The CDR3 nucleotides are TGTGCCAGCAGTGTCTTTTCGGCGGGGGAGGTAGAGACCCAGTACTTC. The encoded protein is CASSVFSAGEVETQYF. This chain links TRBV2 with TRBJ2-5; 7 bases are a match to TRBD2. CDR3 size: 16 residues. CDR1 is SNHLY and CDR2 is FYNNEI in the germline V gene. Trimming took 4 bases from V and 4 from J; bases not matched to a gene: 12.

This clonotype came up a few times. This chain links TRBV13 with TRBJ2-7; TRBD2 matches 10 bases. With 0 bases clipped from V and 5 bases from J, the junction kept 4 bases outside the gene matches. Germline V gene sequence: CDR1 PRHDT, CDR2 FYEKMQ (reference sequence). The CDR3 length is 15 residues. The CDR3 coding sequence is TGTGCCAGCAGCTTAGGAGCGGGGGGGCTCAACGAGCAGTACTTC. Protein product: CASSLGAGGLNEQYF.

The J gene is TRBJ2-5, the V gene TRBV5-1; 11 bases map to TRBD2. J gave up 4 bases and V 4 bases, and 6 bases lay outside the gene matches. CDR1 SGHRS and CDR2 YFSETQ come from the germline V gene. This CDR3 region has 15 residues. The DNA for the CDR3 is TGCGCCAGCAGCGTAGGGACTAGCGGTTTAGAGACCCAGTACTTC. Translated, it gives CASSVGTSGLETQYF. Supplemented by reference TRBV5-1 and TRBJ2-5, the full variable domain reads KAGVTQTPRYLIKTRGQQVTLSCSPISGHRSVSWYQQTPGQGLQFLFEYFSETQRNKGNFPGRFSGRQFSNSRSEMNVSTLELGDSALYLCASSVGTSGLETQYFGPGTRLLVL.

The chain recombines TRBV29-1 with TRBJ2-2, with TRBD2 matching 7 bases. CDR3 size: 16 residues. V gave up 4 bases and J gave up 5 bases; unmatched junction bases: 13. Germline loops: CDR1 SQVTM, CDR2 ANQGSEA. The CDR3 is CSVGASGRTSTGELFF. CDR3 coding DNA: TGCAGCGTTGGGGCTAGCGGCCGAACGAGTACCGGGGAGCTGTTTTTT.

This clonotype came up a few times. This chain uses TRBV12-3 or TRBV12-4 with TRBJ1-6, with a tentative D call TRBD1 (6 bases). The CDR3 sequence is 16 residues long. V was cut by 2 bases and J by 9 bases, with 17 bases left in between. The CDR3 region has the DNA TGTGCCAGCAGTTTAAGGGGGGGACCATCGGGTTCACCCCTCCACTTT. It specifies CASSLRGGPSGSPLHF.

CDR3 coding DNA: TGTGCCAGCAGCGTAGATGACAGGTTCTACGAGCAGTACTTC. It translates to CASSVDDRFYEQYF. The rearrangement uses TRBV9 and TRBJ2-7; possibly TRBD1 for D (6 bases). This CDR3 contains 14 residues. CDR1 is SGDLS and CDR2 is YYNGEE in the germline V gene. Trimming took 0 bases from V and 3 from J, leaving 10 bases between them.

This clonotype came up a few times. The V and J genes are TRBV5-1 and TRBJ2-1, with 9 bases that match TRBD2. Trimming took 0 bases from V and 6 from J; bases not matched to a gene: 4. Germline CDR1 is SGHRS and CDR2 is YFSETQ. The CDR3 covers 15 residues. CDR3 nucleotide sequence: TGCGCCAGCAGCTTGGGGCGGGGGGGCCTCAATGAGCAGTTCTTC. Amino acids: CASSLGRGGLNEQFF.

This clonotype was observed a handful of times. The CDR3 is CASSSGPGQVTYEQYF. The CDR3 nucleotides read TGCGCCAGCAGCTCAGGCCCGGGACAGGTAACCTACGAGCAGTACTTC. The gene calls are TRBV5-1 and TRBJ2-7, with 8 bases fitting TRBD1. This CDR3 is built from 16 residues. CDR1 and CDR2 from the germline V gene are SGHRS and YFSETQ. V lost 3 bases to trimming and J lost 2 bases; unmatched junction nucleotides: 10.

The gene calls are TRBV7-3 and TRBJ2-5; 7 bases are shared with TRBD1. Trimming removed 1 base from V and 2 bases from J; junction bases left unmatched: 7. The germline gives CDR1 SGHTA, CDR2 FQGTGA. The CDR3 spans 16 residues. Here the CDR3 DNA reads TGTGCCAGCAGCTTAAGTCCCTCAGGGGGTCAAGAGACCCAGTACTTC. It codes for CASSLSPSGGQETQYF.

This chain connects TRBV29-1 to TRBJ1-1; the D is unclear. The CDR3 runs to 17 residues. Germline V gene sequence: CDR1 SQVTM, CDR2 ANQGSEA. V was cut by 3 bases and J by 3 bases, with 23 bases left in between. The chain's CDR3 is CSVEVVAGTSRYTEAFF. CDR3 in DNA: TGCAGCGTTGAGGTCGTCGCCGGCACCTCGAGATACACTGAAGCTTTCTTT.

The chain recombines TRBV9 with TRBJ2-3; weak D call: TRBD2 (5 bases). The germline V gene has CDR1 SGDLS and CDR2 YYNGEE. This CDR3 has 14 residues. Between the trimmed V and J ends, which lost 4 bases and 2 bases, there was a span of 11 bases. Written as DNA, the CDR3 is TGTGCCAGCAGCCCCCCGACTAACACAGATACGCAGTATTTT. The encoded protein is CASSPPTNTDTQYF.

This clonotype was observed a few times. This chain links TRBV19 with TRBJ2-7, with D perhaps matching TRBD1 or TRBD2 (5 bases each). Trimming left V 3 bases short and J 6 bases short, with 18 bases between. The CDR3 extends over 15 amino acids. CDR1 is LNHDA and CDR2 is SQIVND in the germline V gene (reference sequence). CDR3: CASSIQGTQKSEQYF. The CDR3 DNA is TGTGCCAGTAGTATTCAAGGGACCCAGAAGTCCGAGCAGTACTTC.

This clonotype was counted between two and nine times. In DNA form, the CDR3 reads TGTGCCACCAACATTAGCGGGGGGAAACGCAATGAGCAGTTCTTC. This gives the protein CATNISGGKRNEQFF. The V and J genes are TRBV24-1 and TRBJ2-1, with TRBD2 identical over 10 bases. The CDR3 loop spans 15 amino acids. CDR1 is KGHDR and CDR2 is SFDVKD in the germline V gene. J gave up 6 bases and V 8 bases, and 9 bases lay outside the gene matches.

For this clonotype: At one boundary the junction diverges from the germline segment, which might be a read error. The gene calls are TRBV5-4 and TRBJ2-7; the D gene is possibly TRBD2 (7 bases). In germline, CDR1 is SGHNT, CDR2 YYREEE (reference sequence). The CDR3 is 12 residues long. The CDR3: CASSSWRGLTIF. CDR3 in DNA: TGTGCCAGCAGCTCTTGGCGGGGGCTGACGATTTTC.

The rearrangement links TRBV12-3 or TRBV12-4 to TRBJ2-7, with 7 positions matching TRBD1. The ends lost 3 bases at V and 6 bases at J; junction bases unmatched: 2. The CDR3 consists of 12 residues. The CDR3 spells CASSFGTVEQYF. CDR3 bases: TGTGCCAGCAGTTTTGGGACAGTCGAGCAGTACTTC.

This clonotype was seen a handful of times. The chain employs TRBV18 and TRBJ1-1; D gene ambiguous. Trimming removed 0 bases from V and 0 bases from J, with 8 bases in between. Germline CDR1 and CDR2: KGHSH and LQKENI. The CDR3 extends over 15 amino acids. The CDR3 coding sequence is TGTGCCAGCTCACCACCTGACACTATGAACACTGAAGCTTTCTTT. It is translated as CASSPPDTMNTEAFF.

The chain combines TRBV7-3 with TRBJ2-5, with 9 bases that match TRBD1. Germline V gene sequence: CDR1 SGHTA, CDR2 FQGTGA. This CDR3 comprises 12 residues. With V trimmed by 4 bases and J by 7 bases, 1 base remained unmatched. The CDR3 spells CASSSGQGTQYF. DNA for the CDR3: TGTGCCAGCAGCTCGGGACAGGGGACCCAGTACTTC.

The chain combines TRBV7-2 with TRBJ2-1; D is uncertain. CDR3 size: 14 residues. Germline CDR1 is SGHTA and CDR2 is FQGNSA. The V gene lost 4 bases and the J gene lost 5 bases, with 12 bases spanning the gap. CDR3 region: CASSSPGQHNEQFF. Written as DNA, the CDR3 is TGTGCCAGCAGCTCTCCTGGGCAACACAATGAGCAGTTCTTC. Variable domain in full (rest from reference TRBV7-2 and TRBJ2-1): GAGVSQSPSNKVTEKGKDVELRCDPISGHTALYWYRQSLGQGLEFLIYFQGNSAPDKSGLPSDRFSAERTGGSVSTLTIQRTQQEDSAVYLCASSSPGQHNEQFFGPGTRLTVL.

This clonotype showed up just a few times. The chain employs TRBV2 and TRBJ1-1; D ambiguous. There are 12 residues in the CDR3. V was trimmed by 3 bases and J by 6 bases, leaving 8 bases between them. Germline CDR1 SNHLY, CDR2 FYNNEI. As DNA, the CDR3 is TGTGCCAGCAGTGACCGGGTGCCTGAAGCTTTCTTT. It translates to CASSDRVPEAFF.

This clonotype was seen a few times. This chain joins TRBV5-1 and TRBJ2-7; D is undetermined. V shed 4 bases and J shed 3 bases, with 8 bases lying between them. There are 12 residues in the CDR3. CDR1 and CDR2 (germline): SGHRS, YFSETQ. For the CDR3, the DNA is TGCGCCAGCAGCAGATCCTACTACGAGCAGTACTTC. It encodes CASSRSYYEQYF.

V usage is TRBV20-1 and J usage is TRBJ2-3; the match to TRBD2 covers 7 bases. This CDR3 is built from 11 residues. CDR1 is DFQATT, CDR2 SNEGSKA, per germline (reference sequence). The CDR3 sequence is CSRGRGDTQYF. The CDR3 DNA sequence: TGCAGCCGTGGGCGGGGGGATACGCAGTATTTT.

V usage is TRBV7-6 and J usage is TRBJ2-2, with D possibly matching TRBD2 (6 bases). Trimming removed 7 bases from V and 4 bases from J, with 13 bases in between. The CDR3 loop spans 14 amino acids. The germline CDR1 and CDR2 sequences are SGHVS and FNYEAQ. The CDR3 loop reads CASKTGDGTGELFF. CDR3 bases: TGTGCCAGCAAGACGGGAGACGGCACCGGGGAGCTGTTTTTT. The variable domain in full, completed from reference TRBV7-6 and TRBJ2-2, reads GAGVSQSPRYKVTKRGQDVALRCDPISGHVSLYWYRQALGQGPEFLTYFNYEAQQDKSGLPNDRFSAERPEGSISTLTIQRTEQRDSAMYRCASKTGDGTGELFFGEGSRLTVL.